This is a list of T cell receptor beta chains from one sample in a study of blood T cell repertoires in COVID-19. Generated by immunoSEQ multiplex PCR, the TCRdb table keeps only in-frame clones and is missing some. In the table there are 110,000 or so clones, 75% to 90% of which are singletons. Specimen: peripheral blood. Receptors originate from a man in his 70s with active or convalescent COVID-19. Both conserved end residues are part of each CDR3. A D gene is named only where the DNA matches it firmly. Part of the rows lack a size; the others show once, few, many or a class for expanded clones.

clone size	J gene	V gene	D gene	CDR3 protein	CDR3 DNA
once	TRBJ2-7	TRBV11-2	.	CASSLATGFTYEQYF	TGTGCCAGCAGCCTCGCGACTGGGTTTACCTACGAGCAGTACTTC
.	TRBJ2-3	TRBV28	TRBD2	CASSFEIWTSGTDTQYF	TGTGCCAGCAGTTTCGAAATTTGGACTAGCGGCACAGATACGCAGTATTTT
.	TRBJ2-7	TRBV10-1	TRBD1	CASSGTGTGDEQYF	TGCGCCAGCAGTGGTACCGGGACAGGGGACGAGCAGTACTTC
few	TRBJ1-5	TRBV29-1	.	CSVVKGGGNQPQHF	TGCAGCGTTGTAAAAGGAGGTGGCAATCAGCCCCAGCATTTT
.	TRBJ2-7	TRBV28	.	CASLEAARGGEQYF	TGTGCCAGCCTGGAGGCAGCTAGGGGAGGCGAGCAGTACTTC
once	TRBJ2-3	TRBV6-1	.	CASSEMKRPTDTQYF	TGTGCCAGCAGTGAAATGAAGCGTCCCACAGATACGCAGTATTTT
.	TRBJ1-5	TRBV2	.	CASSEVGHGVQPQHF	TGTGCCAGCAGTGAAGTAGGGCACGGGGTACAGCCCCAGCATTTT
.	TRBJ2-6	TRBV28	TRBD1	CASGTENGANVLTF	TGTGCCAGCGGGACAGAGAACGGGGCCAACGTCCTGACTTTC
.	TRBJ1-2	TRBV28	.	CASTSPQGTYGYTF	TGTGCCAGCACCTCACCCCAGGGAACCTATGGCTACACCTTC
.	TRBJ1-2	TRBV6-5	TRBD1	CASSYSRGPYGYTF	TGTGCCAGCAGTTACTCCAGGGGGCCCTATGGCTACACCTTC
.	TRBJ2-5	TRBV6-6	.	CASSSSQETQYF	TGTGCCAGCAGTTCCAGCCAAGAGACCCAGTACTTC
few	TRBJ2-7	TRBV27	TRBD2	CASSQGSGSLDEQYF	TGTGCCAGCAGTCAAGGCAGCGGGAGCTTAGACGAGCAGTACTTC
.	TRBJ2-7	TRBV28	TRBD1	CASSWGPGGQGAAYEQYF	TGTGCCAGCAGTTGGGGCCCGGGGGGACAGGGAGCTGCCTACGAGCAGTACTTC
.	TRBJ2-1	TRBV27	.	CASRLGGGPWFF	TGTGCCAGCAGGTTAGGGGGAGGGCCTTGGTTCTTC
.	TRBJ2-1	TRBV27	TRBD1	CASSLGQGASPQGQFF	TGTGCCAGCAGTTTGGGACAGGGGGCCTCCCCCCAGGGGCAGTTCTTC
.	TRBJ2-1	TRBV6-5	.	CASRLTGTGYNEQFF	TGTGCCAGCAGACTTACCGGGACTGGATACAATGAGCAGTTCTTC
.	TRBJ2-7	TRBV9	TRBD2	CASSAGLAGEAYEQYF	TGTGCCAGCAGCGCCGGACTAGCGGGAGAGGCCTACGAGCAGTACTTC
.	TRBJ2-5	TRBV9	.	CASSVGPEETQYF	TGTGCCAGCAGCGTTGGTCCAGAAGAGACCCAGTACTTC
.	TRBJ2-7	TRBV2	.	CASSYNYEQYF	TGTGCCAGCAGTTACAACTACGAGCAGTACTTC
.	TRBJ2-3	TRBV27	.	CASSLHQGPDTQYF	TGTGCCAGCAGTTTACACCAGGGTCCAGATACGCAGTATTTT
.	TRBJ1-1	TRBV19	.	CASSQGLTEAFF	TGTGCCAGTAGTCAGGGATTAACTGAAGCTTTCTTT
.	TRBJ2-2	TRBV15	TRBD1	CATSRDRLGGGDTGELFF	TGTGCCACCAGCAGAGATCGGTTAGGGGGCGGTGACACCGGGGAGCTGTTTTTT
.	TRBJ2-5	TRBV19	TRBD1	CASSYGTGGAQTQYF	TGTGCCAGTAGTTACGGGACAGGGGGCGCGCAGACCCAGTACTTC
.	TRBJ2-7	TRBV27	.	CASSFGGLSYEQYF	TGTGCCAGCAGTTTCGGGGGGCTTTCCTACGAGCAGTACTTC
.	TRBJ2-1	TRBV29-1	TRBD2	CSVEGKGHSGAYNEQFF	TGCAGCGTTGAAGGAAAGGGGCACAGCGGGGCTTACAATGAGCAGTTCTTC
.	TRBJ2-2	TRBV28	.	CASKGTVGSGYTGELFF	TGTGCCAGCAAGGGCACGGTGGGTAGCGGCTACACCGGGGAGCTGTTTTTT
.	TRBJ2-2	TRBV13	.	CASNILTGELFF	TGTGCCAGCAATATTTTAACCGGGGAGCTGTTTTTT
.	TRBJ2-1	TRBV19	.	CASSWRLMGVRPYYNEQFF	TGTGCCAGTAGTTGGCGACTTATGGGAGTCAGGCCCTACTACAATGAGCAGTTCTTC
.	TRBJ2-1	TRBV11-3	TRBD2	CASSLEGDSGRSYNEQFF	TGTGCCAGCAGCTTAGAGGGGGATAGCGGGAGATCCTACAATGAGCAGTTCTTC
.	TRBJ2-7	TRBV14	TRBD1	CASSRGTGLSYEQYF	TGTGCCAGCAGCCGGGGGACAGGGCTTTCCTACGAGCAGTACTTC
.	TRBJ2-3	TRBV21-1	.	CASSKALSRLKGADTQYF	TGTGCCAGCAGCAAAGCGCTGAGTCGCCTAAAGGGGGCAGATACGCAGTATTTT
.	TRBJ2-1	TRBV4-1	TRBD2	CASSQDSSGGYNEQFF	TGCGCCAGCAGCCAAGACAGTAGCGGGGGGTACAATGAGCAGTTCTTC
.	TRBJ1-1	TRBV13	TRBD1	CASRPWDSDTEAFF	TGTGCCAGCAGACCTTGGGACAGCGACACTGAAGCTTTCTTT
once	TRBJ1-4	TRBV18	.	CASSPSQGGNEKLFF	TGTGCCAGCTCCCCGAGCCAGGGTGGTAATGAAAAACTGTTTTTT
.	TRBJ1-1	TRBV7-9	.	CASSSQTVNTEAFF	TGTGCCAGCAGCTCACAGACGGTGAACACTGAAGCTTTCTTT
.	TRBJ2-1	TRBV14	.	CASSQDLGRVGYNEQFF	TGTGCCAGCAGCCAAGATCTCGGCCGGGTTGGTTACAATGAGCAGTTCTTC
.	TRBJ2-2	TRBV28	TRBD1	CASSPADRVPAGELFF	TGTGCCAGCAGTCCCGCGGACAGGGTACCCGCCGGGGAGCTGTTTTTT
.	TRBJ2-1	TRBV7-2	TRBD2	CASSLGLAGGLGNEQFF	TGTGCCAGCAGCTTGGGACTAGCGGGAGGGCTGGGCAATGAGCAGTTCTTC
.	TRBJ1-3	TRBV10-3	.	CAISDYTGTGNTIYF	TGTGCCATCAGTGATTACACAGGAACTGGAAACACCATATATTTT
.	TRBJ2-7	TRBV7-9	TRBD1	CASSAQQGPYEQYF	TGTGCCAGCAGCGCCCAACAGGGGCCCTACGAGCAGTACTTC
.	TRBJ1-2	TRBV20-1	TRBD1	CSASEFLTGSGYGYTF	TGCAGTGCTAGTGAGTTCTTGACAGGGTCAGGGTATGGCTACACCTTC
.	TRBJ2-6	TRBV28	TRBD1	CASSFQGDPLANVLTF	TGTGCCAGCAGTTTCCAGGGGGACCCTTTGGCCAACGTCCTGACTTTC
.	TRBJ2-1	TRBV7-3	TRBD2	CASSLSLAGYNEQFF	TGTGCCAGCAGCTTAAGCCTAGCGGGCTACAATGAGCAGTTCTTC
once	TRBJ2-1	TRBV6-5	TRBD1	CASTPFTGGDEQFF	TGTGCCAGCACCCCATTCACAGGGGGCGACGAGCAGTTCTTC
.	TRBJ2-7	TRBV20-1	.	CSASPGTTYEQYF	TGCAGTGCTAGTCCCGGGACAACCTACGAGCAGTACTTC
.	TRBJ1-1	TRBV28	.	CASSFWGDTEAFF	TGTGCCAGCAGTTTTTGGGGCGACACTGAAGCTTTCTTT
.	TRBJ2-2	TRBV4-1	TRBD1	CASSQGTGNTGELFF	TGCGCCAGCAGCCAAGGGACAGGGAACACCGGGGAGCTGTTTTTT
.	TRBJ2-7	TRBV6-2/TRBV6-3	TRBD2	CASIPGTSGNYEQYF	TGTGCCAGCATCCCCGGGACTAGCGGGAACTACGAGCAGTACTTC
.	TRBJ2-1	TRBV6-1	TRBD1	CASSEWTGVSYNEQFF	TGTGCCAGCAGTGAATGGACAGGGGTCTCCTACAATGAGCAGTTCTTC
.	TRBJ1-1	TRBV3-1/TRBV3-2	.	CASSPRQNTEAFF	TGTGCCAGCAGCCCCCGACAGAACACTGAAGCTTTCTTT
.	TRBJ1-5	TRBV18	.	CASSPPTGQPQHF	TGTGCCAGCTCACCACCGACAGGACAGCCCCAGCATTTT
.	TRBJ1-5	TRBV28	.	CASSLLGGGKQPQHF	TGTGCCAGCAGTCTCTTAGGCGGGGGCAAGCAGCCCCAGCATTTT
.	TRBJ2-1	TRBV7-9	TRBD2	CASSKSGGQNEQFF	TGTGCCAGCAGCAAAAGCGGGGGGCAGAATGAGCAGTTCTTC
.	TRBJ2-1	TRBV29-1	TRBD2	CSVVSGSDEQFF	TGCAGCGTTGTTAGCGGGAGCGATGAGCAGTTCTTC
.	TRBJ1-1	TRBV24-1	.	CATTSAGNTEAFF	TGTGCCACCACATCCGCAGGGAACACTGAAGCTTTCTTT
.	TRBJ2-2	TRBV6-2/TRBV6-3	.	CASSRQGFGELFF	TGTGCCAGCAGCCGCCAGGGATTCGGGGAGCTGTTTTTT
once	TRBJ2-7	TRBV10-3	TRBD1	CATAKGQGYEQYF	TGTGCCACCGCGAAAGGACAGGGATATGAGCAGTACTTC
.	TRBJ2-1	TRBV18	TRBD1	CASSRDRSGEQFF	TGTGCCAGCTCTCGGGACAGGTCCGGTGAGCAGTTCTTC
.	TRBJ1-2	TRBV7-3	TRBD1	CASSLDREGYGYTF	TGTGCCAGCAGCTTAGACAGGGAAGGCTATGGCTACACCTTC
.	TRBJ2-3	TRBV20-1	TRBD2	CSASSGRADTQYF	TGCAGTGCTAGTAGCGGGAGGGCAGATACGCAGTATTTT